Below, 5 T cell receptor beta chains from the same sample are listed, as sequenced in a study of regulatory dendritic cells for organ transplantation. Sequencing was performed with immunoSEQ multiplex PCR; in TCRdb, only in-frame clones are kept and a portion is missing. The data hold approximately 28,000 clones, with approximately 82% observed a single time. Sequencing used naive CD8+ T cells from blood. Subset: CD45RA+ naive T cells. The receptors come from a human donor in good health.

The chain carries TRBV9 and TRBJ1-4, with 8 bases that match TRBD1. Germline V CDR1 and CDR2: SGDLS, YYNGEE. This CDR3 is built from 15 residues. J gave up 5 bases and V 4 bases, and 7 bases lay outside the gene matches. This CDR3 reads CASSPGQGPNEKLFF. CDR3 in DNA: TGTGCCAGCAGCCCAGGACAGGGCCCAAATGAAAAACTGTTTTTT.

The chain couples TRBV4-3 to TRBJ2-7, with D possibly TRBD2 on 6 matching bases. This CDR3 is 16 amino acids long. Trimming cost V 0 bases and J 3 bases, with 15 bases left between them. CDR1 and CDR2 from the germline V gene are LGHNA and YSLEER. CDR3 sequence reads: CASSQEGDSAGYEQYF. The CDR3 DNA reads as TGCGCCAGCAGCCAAGAAGGGGACTCAGCGGGCTACGAGCAGTACTTC.

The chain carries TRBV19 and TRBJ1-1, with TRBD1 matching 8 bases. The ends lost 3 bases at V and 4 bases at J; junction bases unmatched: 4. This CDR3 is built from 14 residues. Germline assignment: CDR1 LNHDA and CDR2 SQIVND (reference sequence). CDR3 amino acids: CASSIQGASTEAFF. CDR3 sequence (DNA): TGTGCCAGTAGTATCCAGGGGGCGAGCACTGAAGCTTTCTTT.

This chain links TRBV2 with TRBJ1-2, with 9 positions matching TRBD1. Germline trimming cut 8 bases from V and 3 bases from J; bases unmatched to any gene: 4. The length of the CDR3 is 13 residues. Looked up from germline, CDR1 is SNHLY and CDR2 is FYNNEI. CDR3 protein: CASPRTGDYGYTF. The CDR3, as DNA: TGTGCCAGCCCCCGGACAGGGGACTATGGCTACACCTTC. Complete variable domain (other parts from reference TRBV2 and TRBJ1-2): EPEVTQTPSHQVTQMGQEVILRCVPISNHLYFYWYRQILGQKVEFLVSFYNNEISEKSEIFDDQFSVERPDGSNFTLKIRSTKLEDSAMYFCASPRTGDYGYTFGSGTRLTVV.

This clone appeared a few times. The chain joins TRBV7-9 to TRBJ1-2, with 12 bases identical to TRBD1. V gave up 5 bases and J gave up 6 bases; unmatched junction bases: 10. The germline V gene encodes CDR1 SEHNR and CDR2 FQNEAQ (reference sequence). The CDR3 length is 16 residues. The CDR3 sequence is CASSPAPGQGAHGYTF. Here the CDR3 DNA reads TGTGCCAGCAGCCCGGCCCCGGGACAGGGGGCACATGGCTACACCTTC.